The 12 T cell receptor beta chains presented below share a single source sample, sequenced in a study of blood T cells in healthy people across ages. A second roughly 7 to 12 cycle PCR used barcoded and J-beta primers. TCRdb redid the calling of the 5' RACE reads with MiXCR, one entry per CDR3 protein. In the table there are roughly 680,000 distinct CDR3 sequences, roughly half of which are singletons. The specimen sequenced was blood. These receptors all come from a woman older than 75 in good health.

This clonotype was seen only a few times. CDR3 nucleotides: TGTGCCATCGAAGGTGAAGGCTTATCAGGCTACACCTTC. Amino acids: CAIEGEGLSGYTF. This sequence joins TRBV10-3 and TRBJ1-2, with no clear D. This CDR3 comprises 13 residues. Germline V lookup: CDR1 ENHRY, CDR2 SYGVKD. The ends were cut back, 8 bases at V and 8 bases at J, with 18 bases in the middle.

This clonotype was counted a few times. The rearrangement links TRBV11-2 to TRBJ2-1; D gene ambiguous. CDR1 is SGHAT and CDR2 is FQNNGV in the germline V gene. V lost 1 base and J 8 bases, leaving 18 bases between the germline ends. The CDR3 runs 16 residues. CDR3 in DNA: TGTGCCAGCAGCTTAGGAGGTTCACTTAGTATCTATGAGCAGTTCTTC. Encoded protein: CASSLGGSLSIYEQFF.

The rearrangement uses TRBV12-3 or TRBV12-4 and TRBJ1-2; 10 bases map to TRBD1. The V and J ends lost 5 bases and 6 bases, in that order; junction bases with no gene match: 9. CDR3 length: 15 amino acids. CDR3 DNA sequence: TGTGCCAGCAGTCCGCGGACAGGGGGGCATAATGGCTACACCTTC. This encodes CASSPRTGGHNGYTF.

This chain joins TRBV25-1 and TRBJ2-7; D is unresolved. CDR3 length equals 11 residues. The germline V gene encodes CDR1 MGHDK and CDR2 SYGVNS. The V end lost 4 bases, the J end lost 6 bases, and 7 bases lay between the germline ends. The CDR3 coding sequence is TGTGCCAGCAGTGCCCGTTCCGAGCAGTACTTC. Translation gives CASSARSEQYF.

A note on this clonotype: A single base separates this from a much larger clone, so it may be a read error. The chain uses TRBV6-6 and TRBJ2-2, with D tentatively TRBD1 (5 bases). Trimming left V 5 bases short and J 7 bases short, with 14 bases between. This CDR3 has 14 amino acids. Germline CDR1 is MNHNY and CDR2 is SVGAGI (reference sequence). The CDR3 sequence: CASSDPGSGGELFF. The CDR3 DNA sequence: TGTGCCAGCAGTGATCCAGGGTCTGGCGGGGAGCTGTTTTTT.

The CDR3 bases are TGTGCCAGCAGCGGCGAAAGGGTCTATGGCTACACCTTC. Protein: CASSGERVYGYTF. V is TRBV12-3 or TRBV12-4 and J is TRBJ1-2; no reliable D call. The CDR3 totals 13 residues. V gave up 6 bases and J gave up 4 bases, with 12 bases separating them.

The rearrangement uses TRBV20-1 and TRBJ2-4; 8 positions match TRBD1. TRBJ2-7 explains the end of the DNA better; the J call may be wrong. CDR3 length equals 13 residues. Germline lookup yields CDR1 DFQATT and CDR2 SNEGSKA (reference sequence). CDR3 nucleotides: TGCAGTGCCCCAGGGGGCATCTCCTACGAGCAGTACTTC. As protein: CSAPGGISYEQYF.

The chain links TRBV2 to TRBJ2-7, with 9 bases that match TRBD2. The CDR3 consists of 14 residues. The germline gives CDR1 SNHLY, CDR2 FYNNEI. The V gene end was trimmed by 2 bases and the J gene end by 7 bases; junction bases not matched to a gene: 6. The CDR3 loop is CASSEPGTSNEQYF. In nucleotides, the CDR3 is TGTGCCAGCAGTGAACCCGGGACTAGCAATGAGCAGTACTTC.

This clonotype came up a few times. CDR3 residues: CASSFEQGSTGELFF. The CDR3 DNA is TGTGCCAGCAGCTTCGAACAGGGAAGCACCGGGGAGCTGTTTTTT. The chain uses TRBV7-9 and TRBJ2-2; possibly TRBD1 for D (6 bases). The V gene lost 3 bases and the J gene lost 4 bases, with 12 bases spanning the gap. The length of the CDR3 is 15 residues. Germline V lookup: CDR1 SEHNR, CDR2 FQNEAQ (reference sequence).

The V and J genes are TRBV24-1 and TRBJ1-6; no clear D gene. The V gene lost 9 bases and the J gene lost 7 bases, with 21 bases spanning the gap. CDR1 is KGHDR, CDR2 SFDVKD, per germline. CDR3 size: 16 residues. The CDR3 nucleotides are TGTGCCACCGGATGGCGGGCCGAACTAGGAAATTCACCCCTCCACTTT. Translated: CATGWRAELGNSPLHF.

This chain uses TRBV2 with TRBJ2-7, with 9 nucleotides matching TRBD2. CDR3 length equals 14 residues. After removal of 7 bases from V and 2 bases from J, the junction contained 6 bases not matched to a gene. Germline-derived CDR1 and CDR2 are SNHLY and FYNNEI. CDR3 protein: CASMSGRSPYEQYF. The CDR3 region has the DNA TGTGCCAGCATGAGCGGGAGGTCCCCCTACGAGCAGTACTTC.

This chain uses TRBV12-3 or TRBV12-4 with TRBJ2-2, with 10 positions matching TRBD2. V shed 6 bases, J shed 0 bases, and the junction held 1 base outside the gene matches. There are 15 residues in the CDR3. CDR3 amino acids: CASRLAGSNTGELFF. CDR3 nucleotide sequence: TGTGCCAGCAGACTAGCGGGGTCGAACACCGGGGAGCTGTTTTTT.